This TCR beta chain was identified during a study of early T cells in non-severe SARS-CoV-2 infection (TCRdb year 2021). The study in broad terms: Because TCR sequencing was done on bulk RNA from unsorted whole blood, the alpha and beta chains could not be paired.

CDR1 and CDR2, looked up from the germline V gene, are MNHEY and SVGEGT. V and J lose 2 bases and 0 bases, and a span of 5 bases separates them. Including the terminal cysteine and phenylalanine, the CDR3 comprises 14 residues. Of all the DNA, just the CDR3 is kept, 42 bases in frame from base 1. A note on this clonotype: No cognate antigen has been identified for it. Qualities for individual bases were not recorded, and no much larger clone is one base off.

The library relied on 5' RACE. The instrument given in TCRdb is NextSeq 500. The TCR library protocol attached unique molecular identifiers to individual cDNA molecules to correct for sequencing error and PCR bias. Both TCR alpha and beta chains were sequenced, and tight co-correlation was observed between alpha and beta sequence abundances in each sample. The study's processing was this. Decombinator V4 was used to perform V gene, J gene and CDR3 annotation of TCR sequences. TCRs were defined as expanded if a significant change between any two time points was detected under a Poisson model with p below 0.0001. TCR abundances were normalised to the total number of TCRs sequenced per sample and were expressed as counts per million. MAIT TCRs were defined by TRAV1-2 paired with TRAJ12, TRAJ20 or TRAJ33, and iNKT TCRs by TRAV10 paired with TRAJ18. VDJdb, accessed on 1 November 2021, was searched for TCRs annotated for CMV, EBV and SARS-CoV-2, and TCRs annotated for more than one antigen were excluded. TCRdb handled the public reads itself, with Q25 trimming in fastp and clone calling in MiXCR, and kept productive beta chains. One record per CDR3 amino acid sequence lists the most common genes and DNA. The V and J calls reflect TCRdb's pipeline rather than the authors' work. The sample table lists tens of thousands of distinct CDR3 sequences, almost 6% of them with a count of one. 7.6% of the sample goes to the ten largest clones.

Broader findings and caveats from the paper: Matching against VDJdb was skewed toward anti-spike CD8 responses, likely underestimated virus-specific expansions, and missed private and CD4 specificities.

The study was a case-control design nested within a healthcare worker cohort in London, UK, with weekly nasopharyngeal swab PCR tests and blood sampling. Between 23 and 31 March 2020, the week of the UK lockdown, healthcare workers were enrolled and then followed up weekly for as long as 16 weeks. This TCR came from an adult who was a healthcare worker with PCR-confirmed SARS-CoV-2 infection or an uninfected control (not recorded which). The receptor chain draws on TRBV6-2 or TRBV6-3 and TRBJ1-3; the D gene lacks a confident call. The specimen sequenced was whole blood. The CDR3 reads CASSYRTSGNTIYF. In nucleotides, the sequence is TGTGCCAGCAGTTACCGGACCTCTGGAAACACCATATATTTT.